This TCR beta chain is from a study of human T cells and chemical hapten exposure. Study as a whole: Diagnoses of alopecia areata, totalis or universalis occurred in mostly female patients.

Germline V gene sequence: CDR1 SGHDN, CDR2 FVKESK. V gave up 3 bases and J gave up 4 bases; unmatched junction bases: 3. The CDR3 runs to 14 residues. The time point is: patch test 1, 2 weeks after DPC sensitization. The treatment: therapeutic diphenylcyclopropenone sensitization with weekly scalp DPC. During construction of the library, unique molecular identifiers were attached to individual cDNA molecules for quantitative, reproducible TCR counting. TCRdb reprocessed the RACE reads with MiXCR, giving one entry per CDR3 protein. The sample contains 180,000 or so distinct CDR3 sequences, approximately 20% of which appear only once.

The chain couples TRBV14 to TRBJ2-4, with 7 positions matching TRBD1. The receptor was isolated from a woman aged 45-65 years with alopecia areata. Some clones in this sample may be carry-over from other donors' samples. The sequences come from whole blood, collected in connection with sensitization to the hapten diphenylcyclopropenone (DPC). CDR3 sequence reads: CASSHRDRKNIQYF. The CDR3 DNA reads as TGTGCCAGCAGCCACCGGGACAGAAAAAACATTCAGTACTTC.